The next 12 T cell receptor beta chains were all read from a single sample in a study of neurological immune-mediated disorders. Described time point: longitudinal time-point 3. One entry per CDR3 protein, called by TCRdb with MiXCR from the 5' RACE reads. The sample yields roughly 42,000 distinct CDR3 sequences, around an eighth seen once. Sequencing used PBMCs. These receptors were collected from a man aged 30 to 45 in good health.

This clonotype was picked up many times. V usage is TRBV10-3 and J usage is TRBJ2-7; 9 bases align to TRBD1. This CDR3 is built from 14 residues. V lost 3 bases, J lost 3 bases, and 3 bases stayed unmatched. In germline, CDR1 is ENHRY, CDR2 SYGVKD. CDR3 sequence (DNA): TGTGCCATCAGTGAAGGGACAGGGAGCTACGAGCAGTACTTC. This translates into CAISEGTGSYEQYF.

This clonotype has more than one count but fewer than ten. The chain couples TRBV2 to TRBJ1-2; D remains unclear. The CDR3 contains 16 residues. Looked up from germline, CDR1 is SNHLY and CDR2 is FYNNEI. With 2 bases removed from V and 4 bases from J, the gap between germline ends came to 17 bases. DNA of the CDR3: TGTGCCAGCAGTGAAAGGATGATGGGTCCGGCCTATGGCTACACCTTC. Its protein product is CASSERMMGPAYGYTF.

This clonotype has at least ten counts. The chain links TRBV5-1 to TRBJ2-7, with D perhaps matching TRBD1 or TRBD2 (6 bases each). Germline V gene lookup returns CDR1 SGHRS and CDR2 YFSETQ. The CDR3 runs 16 residues. V lost 4 bases and J lost 0, with 17 bases in between. CDR3 in amino acids: CASSGGGGAHSYEQYF. The CDR3 coding sequence is TGCGCCAGCAGCGGTGGAGGGGGAGCCCACTCCTACGAGCAGTACTTC.

At least ten counts were recorded for this clonotype. The J gene is TRBJ2-1, the V gene TRBV29-1, with D perhaps given as TRBD1 or TRBD2 (7 bases each). The CDR3 spans 17 residues. The germline V gene has CDR1 SQVTM and CDR2 ANQGSEA. V lost 4 bases and J 5 bases, leaving 24 bases between the germline ends. CDR3 nucleotides: TGCAGCGTTGGCAGTGTGTGGGACAGTGGGGGGGACAATGAGCAGTTCTTC. Translated: CSVGSVWDSGGDNEQFF.

This clonotype was seen many times. The rearrangement joins TRBV18 to TRBJ2-1; 10 bases are shared with TRBD2. The germline V gene encodes CDR1 KGHSH and CDR2 LQKENI. The CDR3 consists of 18 residues. V shed 3 bases, J shed 6 bases, and the junction held 14 bases outside the gene matches. Here the CDR3 DNA reads TGTGCCAGCTCACCCCAAACTGTTAAGCGGGAGGGAATCAATGAGCAGTTCTTC. Protein: CASSPQTVKREGINEQFF.

This clonotype was detected ten times or more. The rearrangement joins TRBV7-9 to TRBJ2-1; no reliable D call. Trimming left V 6 bases short and J 3 bases short, with 6 bases between. This CDR3 contains 12 residues. Germline CDR1 and CDR2: SEHNR and FQNEAQ (reference sequence). The CDR3 DNA sequence: TGTGCCAGCAGTCTTGACTACAATGAGCAGTTCTTC. Its translation: CASSLDYNEQFF.

This clonotype has a count of ten or more. The chain employs TRBV5-1 and TRBJ2-2, with no clear D. V was shortened by 1 base and J by 1 base, with 8 bases between the two germline ends. The CDR3 is made up of 15 amino acids. CDR1 is SGHRS and CDR2 is YFSETQ in the germline V gene. CDR3 loop: CASSLFGENTGELFF. The CDR3 DNA is TGCGCCAGCAGCTTGTTTGGGGAGAACACCGGGGAGCTGTTTTTT.

The chain employs TRBV29-1 and TRBJ2-1; D perhaps matches TRBD1 (5 bases). CDR3 length equals 14 residues. Looked up from germline, CDR1 is SQVTM and CDR2 is ANQGSEA. Trimming pared 6 bases from V and 7 bases from J, leaving 19 bases between. The CDR3 DNA reads TGCAGCGTCGGTATACCAAGGGCAGGGAATGAGCAGTTCTTC. Translation: CSVGIPRAGNEQFF.

The gene calls are TRBV24-1 and TRBJ2-7, with a possible D match to TRBD2 (6 bases). V gave up 11 bases and J gave up 0 bases, with 13 bases separating them. Germline V lookup: CDR1 KGHDR, CDR2 SFDVKD. The CDR3 is 13 amino acids. The CDR3 region has the DNA TGTGCCATCGCTCGGGGGAACTCCTACGAGCAGTACTTC. Translating gives CAIARGNSYEQYF.

This clonotype was detected a few times. The chain is built from TRBV18 and TRBJ2-1; 12 bases match TRBD2. Trimming cost V 0 bases and J 9 bases; bases outside gene matches: 6. The CDR3 is 16 amino acids. Germline-derived CDR1 and CDR2 are KGHSH and LQKENI. The CDR3 is CASSPPLAGGSGEQFF. The DNA for the CDR3 is TGTGCCAGCTCACCACCACTAGCGGGAGGATCCGGTGAGCAGTTCTTC.

The sample holds many counts of this clonotype. This sequence joins TRBV5-1 and TRBJ2-1, with 9 bases that match TRBD1. Germline CDR1 SGHRS, CDR2 YFSETQ. The CDR3 has 18 residues. V lost 0 bases and J lost 3; bases outside the gene matches: 10. The CDR3 spells CASSLAIPGQGFYNEQFF. The DNA for the CDR3 is TGCGCCAGCAGCTTGGCAATACCTGGACAGGGGTTCTACAATGAGCAGTTCTTC.

This clonotype was observed a handful of times. This chain uses TRBV6-1 with TRBJ2-1; TRBD2 matches at 12 bases. The V gene end was trimmed by 2 bases and the J gene end by 2 bases; junction bases not matched to a gene: 13. Germline V CDR1 and CDR2: MNHNS, SASEGT. The CDR3 contains 20 residues. CDR3 DNA sequence: TGTGCCAGCAGTGAAAGTAACCCGCAACGGACTAGCGGGACCTACAATGAGCAGTTCTTC. Translation gives CASSESNPQRTSGTYNEQFF.